The rows below give T cell receptor beta chains drawn from one sample of a study of a mutant IDH1 vaccine in newly diagnosed glioma. Profiled with immunoSEQ multiplex PCR; TCRdb holds only in-frame clones, not every one. The table has about 110,000 clones, around 90% seen once. Antigen specificity for these receptors is unknown. The specimen comprised PBMCs, sampled from a glioma patient whose treatment included an IDH1 peptide vaccine. These receptors were taken from a woman aged 50 to 65 with glioma. The CDR3 runs from the conserved cysteine through the conserved F or W. Expanded clones are given a class, and other clones once, few, many or no size at all.

clone_size,v_call,cdr3_aa
-,TRBV9,CASSVVPGSNYGYTF
-,TRBV9,CASTGTGGRHGELFF
once,TRBV9,CASRFSGRDTDTQYF
-,TRBV9,CASSNGTSRPTDTQYF
-,TRBV7-9,CASSLGASGSSEQFF
-,TRBV29-1,CSVAGQGVAEAFF
-,TRBV19,CASSTRGTEAFF
-,TRBV11-2,CASSPTRRGLNEQYF
-,TRBV29-1,CSVPLRASHEQFF
-,TRBV11-2,CASSFGLAGAGELFF
-,TRBV30,CAWSVQGYEQYF
-,TRBV9,CASSVSSGRAYVDTQYF
-,TRBV5-1,CASSFGQGRSYEQYF
-,TRBV2,CASSGTGGTGELFF
few,TRBV27,CASSPLAGGSTYEQYF
-,TRBV27,CASSFSENTGELFF
-,TRBV25-1,CASSEWRAASPLHF
-,TRBV10-3,CAIADRRIEQYF
once,TRBV29-1,CSVRMTGIPSYEQYF
-,TRBV5-1,CASSLAGGGSAQYF
-,TRBV2,CASSEDPGTGATGELFF
-,TRBV28,CASSFGGRTDTEAFF
-,TRBV7-8,CASSLGVPGGSPLHF
-,TRBV18,CASSPGAGDQPQHF
-,TRBV5-6,CASSVVETEAFF
once,TRBV15,CATSRGGHERSYEQYF
few,TRBV5-6,CASSPGLRQSSSNTEAFF
-,TRBV9,CASSFSPTAGTGELFF
-,TRBV6-4,CASSLGPSEAFF
-,TRBV29-1,CSVPGDGGWNEQFF
-,TRBV30,CAWSVQGAPYGYTF
-,TRBV29-1,CSVDTPRVNTEAFF
-,TRBV5-1,CASSLDANTEAFF
-,TRBV6-1,CASSEDIQETQYF
few,TRBV28,CASILAGGYNEQFF
-,TRBV29-1,CSAVRGVTRGTEAFF
-,TRBV10-3,CAIRTPRGEQYF
-,TRBV2,CASRDSPSSTQYF
-,TRBV19,CASNQRLLAPYNEQFF
-,TRBV19,CASSIPGQGRKLFF
-,TRBV19,CASSRDRVAYEQYF
few,TRBV19,CASRKASGSSGANVLTF
-,TRBV7-3,CASSLMYTGELFF
-,TRBV29-1,CSVSGPTPPTEAFF
-,TRBV7-9,CASSPGLLLYF
-,TRBV16,CASSQSGRGRSYEQYF